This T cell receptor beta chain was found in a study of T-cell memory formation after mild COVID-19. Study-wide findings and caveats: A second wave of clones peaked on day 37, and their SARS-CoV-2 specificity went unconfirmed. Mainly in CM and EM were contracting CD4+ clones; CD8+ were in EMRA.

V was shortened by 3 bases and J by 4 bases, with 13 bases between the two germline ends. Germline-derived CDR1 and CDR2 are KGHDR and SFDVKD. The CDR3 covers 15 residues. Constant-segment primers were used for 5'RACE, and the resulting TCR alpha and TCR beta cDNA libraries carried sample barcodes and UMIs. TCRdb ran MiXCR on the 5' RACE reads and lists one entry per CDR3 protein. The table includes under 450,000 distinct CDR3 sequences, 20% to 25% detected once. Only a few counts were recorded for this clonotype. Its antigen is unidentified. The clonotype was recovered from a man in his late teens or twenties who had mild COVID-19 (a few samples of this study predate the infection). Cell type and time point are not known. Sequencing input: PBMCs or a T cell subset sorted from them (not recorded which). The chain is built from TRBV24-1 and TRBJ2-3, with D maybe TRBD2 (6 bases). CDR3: CATSDRGAASDTQYF. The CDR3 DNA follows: TGTGCCACCAGTGATCGCGGGGCCGCGTCAGATACGCAGTATTTT.